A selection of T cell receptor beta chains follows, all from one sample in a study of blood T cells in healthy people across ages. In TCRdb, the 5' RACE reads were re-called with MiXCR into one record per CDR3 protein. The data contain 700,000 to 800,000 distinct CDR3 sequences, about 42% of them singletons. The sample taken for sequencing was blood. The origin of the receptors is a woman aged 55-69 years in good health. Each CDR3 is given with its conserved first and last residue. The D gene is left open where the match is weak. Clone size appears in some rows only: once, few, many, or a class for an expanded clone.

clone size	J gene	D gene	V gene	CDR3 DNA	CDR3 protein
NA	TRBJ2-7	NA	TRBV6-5	TGTGCCAGCAGAAGCGACAGAGAAAGCTCCTACGAGCAGTACTTC	CASRSDRESSYEQYF
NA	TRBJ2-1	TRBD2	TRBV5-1	TGCGCCAGCAGCGTGGATACTAGCGGGTGGTACAATGAGCAGTTCTTC	CASSVDTSGWYNEQFF
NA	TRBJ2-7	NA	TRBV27	TGTGCCAGCAGTTTACTTGGGGACGGACCCTACGAGCAGTACTTC	CASSLLGDGPYEQYF
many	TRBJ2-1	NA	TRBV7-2	TGTGCCAGCAGCGTACCCCCTAGGGATGAGCAGTTCTTC	CASSVPPRDEQFF
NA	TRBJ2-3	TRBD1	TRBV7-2	TGTGCCAGCAGTCATAGACAGGGGAGCACAGATACGCAGTATTTT	CASSHRQGSTDTQYF
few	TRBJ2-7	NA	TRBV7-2	TGTGCCAGCTCCCCCGGCGCGGGCGCTACCTACGAGCAGTACTTC	CASSPGAGATYEQYF
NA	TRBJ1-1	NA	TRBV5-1	TGCGCCAGCAGCTCGAGGGGCTCTATGAACACTGAAGCTTTCTTT	CASSSRGSMNTEAFF
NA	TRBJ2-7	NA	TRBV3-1	TGTGCCAGCAGCCAAGAGGGGGTCCGGGAGCAGTACTTC	CASSQEGVREQYF
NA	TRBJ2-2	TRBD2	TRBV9	TGTGCCAGCAGCCCCGGACTAGAATCTGGGGGCGGGGAGCTGTTTTTT	CASSPGLESGGGELFF
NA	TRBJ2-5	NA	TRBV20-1	TGCAGTGCTGCCTCCCTCGGCCCCCGAGAGACCCAGTACTTC	CSAASLGPRETQYF
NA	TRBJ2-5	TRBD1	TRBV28	TGTGCCAGCAGGACTTGGACAGGCGACTACCAAGAGACCCAGTACTTC	CASRTWTGDYQETQYF
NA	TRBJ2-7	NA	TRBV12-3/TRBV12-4	TGTGCCAGCAGCCCCGGGACTTTCGAGCAGTACTTC	CASSPGTFEQYF
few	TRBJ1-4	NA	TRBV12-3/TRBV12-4	TGTGCCAGCAGTTTTTGGGCAACTAATGAAAAACTGTTTTTT	CASSFWATNEKLFF
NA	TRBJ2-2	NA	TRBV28	NA	CASSLGTGTGELFF
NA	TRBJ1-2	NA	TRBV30	TGTGCCTGGAGACAAAGTGGGGTCTATGGCTACACCTTC	CAWRQSGVYGYTF
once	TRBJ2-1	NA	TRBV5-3	TGTGCCAGAAGCGTGATGAGAAACAATGAGCAGTTCTTC	CARSVMRNNEQFF
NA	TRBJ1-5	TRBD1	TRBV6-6	TGTGCCAGCAGTTACCGAACAGGGGATAGCAATCAGCCCCAGCATTTT	CASSYRTGDSNQPQHF
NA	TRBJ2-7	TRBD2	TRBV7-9	TGTGCCAGCAGCTCCTGGACTAGCGGGAGGAGTTCGGGCCGCGAGCAGTACTTC	CASSSWTSGRSSGREQYF
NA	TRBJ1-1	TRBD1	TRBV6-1	TGTGCCAGCAGTGAACTGATCGGGACAGGGGAAGCTTTCTTT	CASSELIGTGEAFF
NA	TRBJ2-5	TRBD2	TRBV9	TGTGCCAGCAGCGTAACGGAAGGGTCGGGGGGGTTTCCAGAGACCCAGTACTTC	CASSVTEGSGGFPETQYF
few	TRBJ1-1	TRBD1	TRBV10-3	TGTGCCATCAGTGCGGCTGTCTTGGGACAGGAAGCTTTCTTT	CAISAAVLGQEAFF
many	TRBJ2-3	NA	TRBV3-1	TGTGCCAGCAGCCAAGAAAGAGGGGTAGGCACAGATACGCAGTATTTT	CASSQERGVGTDTQYF
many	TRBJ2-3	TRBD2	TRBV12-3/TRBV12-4	TGTGCCAGCAGTTTATTAGCGGGGGGGCCCGCAGATACGCAGTATTTT	CASSLLAGGPADTQYF
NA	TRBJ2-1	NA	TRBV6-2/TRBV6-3	TGTGCCAGCAGTCCACGTGAGGGCGGGGTTAATGAGCAGTTCTTC	CASSPREGGVNEQFF
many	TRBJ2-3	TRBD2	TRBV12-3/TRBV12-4	TGTGCCAGCAGTCCGGGACTAGCGGGAGATACGCAGTATTTT	CASSPGLAGDTQYF
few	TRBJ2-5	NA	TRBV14	TGTGCCAGCAGCCAAGACTTGGGGTTCCAAGAGACCCAGTACTTC	CASSQDLGFQETQYF
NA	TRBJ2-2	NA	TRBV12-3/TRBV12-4	TGTGCCAGCAGTTTAGGACTCACGGAGGCCGGGGAGCTGTTTTTT	CASSLGLTEAGELFF
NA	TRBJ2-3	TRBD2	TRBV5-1	TGCGCCAGCAGCCTTCTTTTAACTAGCGGGGGGAAAAGAGAAGGGTCAGATACGCAGTATTTT	CASSLLLTSGGKREGSDTQYF
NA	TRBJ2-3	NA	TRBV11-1	TGTGCCAGCACCGTTCTTAGCCGAGATACGCAGTATTTT	CASTVLSRDTQYF
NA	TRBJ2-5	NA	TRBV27	TGTGCCAGCAGTTTTCGCGGAGACAGGGAGGGAGTTCAGTACTTC	CASSFRGDREGVQYF
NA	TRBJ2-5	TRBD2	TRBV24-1	TGTGCCACCACTCGTATGGCGGGAGGGCCGATGGAGACCCAGTACTTC	CATTRMAGGPMETQYF
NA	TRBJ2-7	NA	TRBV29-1	TGCAGCGTTGCCAACGTGATGGGAAACGAGCAGTACTTC	CSVANVMGNEQYF
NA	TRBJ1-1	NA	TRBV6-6	TGTGCCAGCAGTCAGACGACGGAGACTGAAGCTTTCTTT	CASSQTTETEAFF
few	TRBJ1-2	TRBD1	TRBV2	TGTGCCAGCCAAGACAGGGGTAACTATGGCTACACCTTC	CASQDRGNYGYTF
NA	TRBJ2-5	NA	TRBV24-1	TGTGCCACCGGTGATCAGAGTTTGACCCAGTACTTC	CATGDQSLTQYF
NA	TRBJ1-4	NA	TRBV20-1	TGCAGTGCTAGCGTTACCTTAGACAATGAAAAACTGTTTTTT	CSASVTLDNEKLFF
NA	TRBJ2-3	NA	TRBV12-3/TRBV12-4	TGTGCCAGCAGTTTGGATGAGAGCACAGATACGCAGTATTTT	CASSLDESTDTQYF
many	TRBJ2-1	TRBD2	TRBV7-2	TGTGCCAGCAGCTTAGCGGAGAGCGGGGGGCTTGAGCAGTTCTTC	CASSLAESGGLEQFF
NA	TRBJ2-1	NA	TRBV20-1	TGCAGTGCTAGAGATCGGGTCACCTACAATGAGCAGTTCTTC	CSARDRVTYNEQFF
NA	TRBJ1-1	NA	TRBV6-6	TGTGCCAGCACTAAACCGAGCGAGAACACTGAAGCTTTCTTT	CASTKPSENTEAFF
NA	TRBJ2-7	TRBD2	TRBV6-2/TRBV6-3	TGTGCCAGCAGTCGGACTAGCGGGAGAAACGAGCAGTACTTC	CASSRTSGRNEQYF
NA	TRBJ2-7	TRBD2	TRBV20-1	TGCAGTGCGCCCGGACTAGCGGGTGGATTAAGCTCCTACGAGCAGTACTTC	CSAPGLAGGLSSYEQYF
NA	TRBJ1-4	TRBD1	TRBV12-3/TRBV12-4	TGTGCCAGCAGTCAAGGGACAGGGGGAGATGAAAAACTGTTTTTT	CASSQGTGGDEKLFF
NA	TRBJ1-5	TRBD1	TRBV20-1	TGCGGTGCGAGCCGGACAGGGGGCTCTTATCAGCCCCAGCATTTT	CGASRTGGSYQPQHF
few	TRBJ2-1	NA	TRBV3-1	TGTGCCAGCAGCCTGTTACTGGCCCCATACAATGAGCAGTTCTTC	CASSLLLAPYNEQFF
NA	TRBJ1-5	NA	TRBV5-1	TGCGCCAGCAGCTTGTCCGGGGTAGGCAATCAGCCCCAGCATTTT	CASSLSGVGNQPQHF
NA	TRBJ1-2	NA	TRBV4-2	TGTGCCAGCAGCCAAGAGACGGATGGCTACACCTTC	CASSQETDGYTF
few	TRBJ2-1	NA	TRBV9	TGTGCCAGCAGCGTAAGCGCTGGAGTCACCTACAATGAGCAGTTCTTC	CASSVSAGVTYNEQFF
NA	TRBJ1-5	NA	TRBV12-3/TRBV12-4	TGTGCCAGCAGTTTCCGGGGAATGAGCAATCAGCCCCAGCATTTT	CASSFRGMSNQPQHF
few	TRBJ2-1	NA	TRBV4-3	TGCGCCAGCAGCCAGGAGGGGGACTATTACAATGAGCAGTTCTTC	CASSQEGDYYNEQFF
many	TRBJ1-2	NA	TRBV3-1	TGTGCCAGCAGCCCTACAGGCGACAACTATGGCTACACCTTC	CASSPTGDNYGYTF
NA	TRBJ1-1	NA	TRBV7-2	TGTGCCAGCAGCTTAGCGGTAGTCTCCCCTGAAGCTTTCTTT	CASSLAVVSPEAFF
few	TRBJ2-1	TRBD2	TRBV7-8	TGTGCCAGCAGCTTGGGGACTAGCGGTCAAGAGACCCAGTTCTTC	CASSLGTSGQETQFF
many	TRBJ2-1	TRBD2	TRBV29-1	TGCAGCGTTGGGGTCTTCCTAGCGGACTCCTACAATGAGCAGTTCTTC	CSVGVFLADSYNEQFF
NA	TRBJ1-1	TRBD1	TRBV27	TGTGCCAGCAGTTGGACAGGGAACATCCGCGTATTGAACACTGAAGCTTTCTTT	CASSWTGNIRVLNTEAFF